This T cell receptor beta chain comes out of a study of T cell repertoires in cytomegalovirus infection. Study details: The authors relied on CMV epitopes, both recently identified HLA-C-restricted and well-studied HLA-B-restricted.

Each CDR3 protein gets one entry after TCRdb re-called the reads with MiXCR. The sample lists about 770,000 distinct CDR3 sequences; 25% to 30% were seen once. Concerning this clonotype: Its antigen is not identified.

Per germline, CDR1 SQVTM and CDR2 ANQGSEA. V was trimmed by 3 bases and J by 4 bases, leaving 16 bases between them. The CDR3 runs to 16 residues. This TCR derives from a human donor in good health (CMV status not recorded). Some clones in this sample may be carry-over from other donors' samples. The sequencing used cultured CD8+ T cells from PBMCs, collected from culture after CMV antigen stimulation. The chain combines TRBV29-1 with TRBJ2-6, with a possible D match to TRBD1 (5 bases). The CDR3 is CSVETKGETGANVLTF. The CDR3 DNA follows: TGCAGCGTTGAGACAAAAGGGGAAACCGGGGCCAACGTCCTGACTTTC.